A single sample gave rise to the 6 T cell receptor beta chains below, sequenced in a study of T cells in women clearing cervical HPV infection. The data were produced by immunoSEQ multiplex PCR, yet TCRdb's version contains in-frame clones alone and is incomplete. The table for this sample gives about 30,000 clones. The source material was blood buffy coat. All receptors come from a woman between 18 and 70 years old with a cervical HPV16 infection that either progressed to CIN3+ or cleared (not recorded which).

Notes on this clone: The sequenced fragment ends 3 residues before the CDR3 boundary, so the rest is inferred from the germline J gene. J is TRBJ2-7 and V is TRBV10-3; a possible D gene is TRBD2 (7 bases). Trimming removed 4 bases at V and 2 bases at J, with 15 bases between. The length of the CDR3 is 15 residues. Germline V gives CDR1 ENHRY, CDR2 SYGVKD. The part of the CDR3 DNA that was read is TGTGCCATCAGTGTGGGGGCGGGGGCCCCCTACGAG. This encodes CAISVGAGAPYE. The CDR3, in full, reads CAISVGAGAPYEQYF.

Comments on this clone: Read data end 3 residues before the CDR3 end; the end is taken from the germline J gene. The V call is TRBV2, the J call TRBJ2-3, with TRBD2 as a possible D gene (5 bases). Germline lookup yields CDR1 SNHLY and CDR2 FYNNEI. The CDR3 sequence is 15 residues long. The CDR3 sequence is CASSGRASIEETQYF. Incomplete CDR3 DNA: TGTGCCAGCAGTGGAAGGGCTAGCATCGAGGAGACG.

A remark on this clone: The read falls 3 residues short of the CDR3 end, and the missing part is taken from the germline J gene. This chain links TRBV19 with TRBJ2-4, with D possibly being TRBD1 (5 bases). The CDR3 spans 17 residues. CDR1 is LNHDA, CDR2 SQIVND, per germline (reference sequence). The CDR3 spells CASSMTVIPTANYGQYF. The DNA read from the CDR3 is TGTGCCAGTAGTATGACAGTAATCCCTACAGCTAACTATGGT.

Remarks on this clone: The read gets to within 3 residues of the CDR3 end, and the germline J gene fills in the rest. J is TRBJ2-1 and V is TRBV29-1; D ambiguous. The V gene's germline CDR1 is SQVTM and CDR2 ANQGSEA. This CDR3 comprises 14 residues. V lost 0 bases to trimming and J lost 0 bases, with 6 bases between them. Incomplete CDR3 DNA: TGCAGCGTTGAAGACCCCAGCTCCTACAATGAG. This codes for CSVEDPSSYNE. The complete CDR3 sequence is CSVEDPSSYNEQFF.

The CDR3 protein is CASSFRKGSEAFF. Incomplete CDR3 DNA: TGCGCCAGCAGCTTCAGGAAGGGGTCTGAA. The chain joins TRBV5-1 to TRBJ1-1, with a tentative D call TRBD1 (5 bases). The read gets to within 3 residues of the CDR3 end, and the germline J gene fills in the rest. Trimming left V 2 bases short and J 6 bases short, with 11 bases between. The CDR3 runs 13 residues. Germline V gene sequence: CDR1 SGHRS, CDR2 YFSETQ.

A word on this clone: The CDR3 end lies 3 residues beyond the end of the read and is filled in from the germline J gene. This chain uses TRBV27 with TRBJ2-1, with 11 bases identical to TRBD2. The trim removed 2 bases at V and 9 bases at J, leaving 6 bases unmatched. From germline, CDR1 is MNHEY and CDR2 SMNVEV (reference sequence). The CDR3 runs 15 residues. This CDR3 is CASSLSTSGRSEQFF. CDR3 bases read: TGTGCCAGCAGTTTAAGTACTAGCGGGAGAAGTGAG.